This T cell receptor beta chain stems from a study of T cell repertoires in cytomegalovirus infection. Study-level information: Recently identified HLA-C-restricted and well-studied HLA-B-restricted CMV epitopes were used.

Turning to this clonotype: As yet, its antigen is unknown.

From the reads, TCRdb called clonotypes with MiXCR, one entry per CDR3 protein. The table includes some 940,000 distinct CDR3 sequences, roughly 30% detected once. The material sequenced was cultured CD8+ T cells from PBMCs, taken from culture after CMV antigen stimulation. This TCR came from a human donor in good health (CMV status not recorded). Some clones in this sample may be carry-over from other donors' samples.

CDR3 region: CASSDTRDRDYETQYF. For the CDR3, the DNA is TGTGCCAGCAGTGATACTAGGGACAGGGATTATGAGACCCAGTACTTC. The rearrangement joins TRBV2 to TRBJ2-5; 9 bases are a match to TRBD1. Looked up from germline, CDR1 is SNHLY and CDR2 is FYNNEI. V lost 3 bases, J lost 5 bases, and 10 bases stayed unmatched. The CDR3 contains 16 residues.